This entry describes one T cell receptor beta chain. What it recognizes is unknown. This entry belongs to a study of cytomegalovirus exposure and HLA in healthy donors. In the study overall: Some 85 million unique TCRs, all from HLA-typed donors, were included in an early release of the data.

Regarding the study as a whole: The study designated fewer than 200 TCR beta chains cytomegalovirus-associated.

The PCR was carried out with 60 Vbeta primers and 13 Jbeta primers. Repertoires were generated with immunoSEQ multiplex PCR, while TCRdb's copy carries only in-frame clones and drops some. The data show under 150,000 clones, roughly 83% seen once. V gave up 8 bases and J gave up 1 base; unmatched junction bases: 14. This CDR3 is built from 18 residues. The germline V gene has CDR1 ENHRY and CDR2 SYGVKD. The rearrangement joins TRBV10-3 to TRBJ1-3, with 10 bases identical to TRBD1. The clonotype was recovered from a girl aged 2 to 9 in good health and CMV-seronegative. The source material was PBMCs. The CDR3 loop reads CAIGQTNPGQGSGNTIYF. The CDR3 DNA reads TGTGCCATCGGCCAGACAAATCCGGGACAGGGGTCTGGAAACACCATATATTTT.